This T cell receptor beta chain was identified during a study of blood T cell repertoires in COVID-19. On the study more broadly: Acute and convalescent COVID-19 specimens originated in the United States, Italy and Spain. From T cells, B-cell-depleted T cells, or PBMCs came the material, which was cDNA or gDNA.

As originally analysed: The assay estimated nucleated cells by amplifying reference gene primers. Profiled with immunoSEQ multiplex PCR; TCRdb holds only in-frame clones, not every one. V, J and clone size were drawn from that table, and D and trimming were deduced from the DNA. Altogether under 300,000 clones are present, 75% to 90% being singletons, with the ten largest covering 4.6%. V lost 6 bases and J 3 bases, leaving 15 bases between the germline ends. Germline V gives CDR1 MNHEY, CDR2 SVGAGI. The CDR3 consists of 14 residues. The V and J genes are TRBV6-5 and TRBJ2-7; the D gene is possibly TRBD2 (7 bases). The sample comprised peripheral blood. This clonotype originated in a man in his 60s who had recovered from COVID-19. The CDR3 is CASRNKGGNYEQYF. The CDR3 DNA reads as TGTGCCAGCAGAAATAAGGGGGGGAACTACGAGCAGTACTTC.